Presented here are 2 T cell receptor beta chains from one specimen sequenced in a study of blood T cell repertoires in COVID-19 (dated by TCRdb to 2018 to 2020). Library preparation employed the immunoSEQ multiplex PCR assay. This is the immuneACCESS table as TCRdb keeps it, with only in-frame sequences that have V and J called. A part of the clones is gone; compared with another copy, unresolved V genes explain less than half, and the rest is unexplained. The sample includes under 200,000 clones, with around 80% observed a single time. The biggest ten clones account for approximately 12% of the sample. The sample consisted of PBMCs or T cells enriched from blood (not recorded which). These receptors were taken from a man between 50 and 59 years old who had recovered from COVID-19.

The genes are TRBV28 and TRBJ2-5; D may be TRBD1 (6 bases). The germline CDR1 and CDR2 sequences are MDHEN and SYDVKM. The CDR3 extends over 14 amino acids. Trimming pared 5 bases from V and 1 base from J, leaving 11 bases between. In DNA, the CDR3 is TGTGCCAGCAGTAGAAACAGGGTCCAAGAGACCCAGTACTTC. It translates to CASSRNRVQETQYF.

The chain couples TRBV7-9 to TRBJ2-7; 7 bases map to TRBD1. Unmatched junction bases numbered 7, after V lost 5 bases and J lost 3 bases. The CDR3 sequence is 14 residues long. Germline loops: CDR1 SEHNR, CDR2 FQNEAQ (reference sequence). The CDR3: CASSLGGQVYEQYF. DNA of the CDR3: TGTGCCAGCAGCCTCGGAGGACAGGTCTACGAGCAGTACTTC.